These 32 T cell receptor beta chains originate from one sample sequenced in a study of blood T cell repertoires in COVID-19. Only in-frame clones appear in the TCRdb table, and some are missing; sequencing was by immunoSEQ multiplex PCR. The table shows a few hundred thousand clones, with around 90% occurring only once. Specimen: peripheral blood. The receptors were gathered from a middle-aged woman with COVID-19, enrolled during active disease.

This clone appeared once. CDR3 nucleotide sequence: TGTGCCAGCAGCTCCCCCCGGGACAGGCAGTACGAGCAGTACTTC. Protein sequence: CASSSPRDRQYEQYF. The rearrangement links TRBV7-9 to TRBJ2-7, with 8 positions matching TRBD1. The CDR3 extends over 15 amino acids. V was pared by 4 bases and J by 4 bases, with 9 bases of the junction left unmatched. Germline lookup yields CDR1 SEHNR and CDR2 FQNEAQ (reference sequence).

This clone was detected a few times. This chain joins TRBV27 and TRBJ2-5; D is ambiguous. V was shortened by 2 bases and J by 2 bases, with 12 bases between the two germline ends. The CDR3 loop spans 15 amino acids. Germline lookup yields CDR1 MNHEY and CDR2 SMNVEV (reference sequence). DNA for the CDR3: TGTGCCAGCAGTTTAAGACATCCGGCTCAAGAGACCCAGTACTTC. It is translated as CASSLRHPAQETQYF.

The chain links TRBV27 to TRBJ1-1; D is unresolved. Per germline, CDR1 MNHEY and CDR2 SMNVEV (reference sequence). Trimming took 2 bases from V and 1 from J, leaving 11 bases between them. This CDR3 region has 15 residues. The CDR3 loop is CASSLGPDTNTEAFF. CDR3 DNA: TGTGCCAGCAGTTTAGGTCCTGACACGAACACTGAAGCTTTCTTT.

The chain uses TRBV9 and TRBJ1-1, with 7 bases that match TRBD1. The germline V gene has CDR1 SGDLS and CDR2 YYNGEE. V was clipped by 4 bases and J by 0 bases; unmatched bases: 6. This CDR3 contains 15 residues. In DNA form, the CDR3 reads TGTGCCAGCAGCCCCCAACAGGGGCTGAACACTGAAGCTTTCTTT. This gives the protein CASSPQQGLNTEAFF.

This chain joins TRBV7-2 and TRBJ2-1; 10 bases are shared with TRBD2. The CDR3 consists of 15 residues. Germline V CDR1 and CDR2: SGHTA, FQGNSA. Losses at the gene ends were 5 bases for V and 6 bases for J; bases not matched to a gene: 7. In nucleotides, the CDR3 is TGTGCCAGCAGCCAAGAATCTAGCGGGGGCAATGAGCAGTTCTTC. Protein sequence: CASSQESSGGNEQFF.

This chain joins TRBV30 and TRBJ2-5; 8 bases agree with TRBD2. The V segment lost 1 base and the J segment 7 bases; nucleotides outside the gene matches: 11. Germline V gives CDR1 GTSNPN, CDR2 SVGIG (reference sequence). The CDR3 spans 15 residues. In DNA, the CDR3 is TGTGCCTGGAGTGAAATTAGCGGGGTGCCCGGGACCCAGTACTTC. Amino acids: CAWSEISGVPGTQYF. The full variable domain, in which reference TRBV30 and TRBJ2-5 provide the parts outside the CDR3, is SQTIHQWPATLVQPVGSPLSLECTVEGTSNPNLYWYRQAAGRGLQLLFYSVGIGQISSEVPQNLSASRPQDRQFILSSKKLLLSDSGFYLCAWSEISGVPGTQYFGPGTRLLVL.

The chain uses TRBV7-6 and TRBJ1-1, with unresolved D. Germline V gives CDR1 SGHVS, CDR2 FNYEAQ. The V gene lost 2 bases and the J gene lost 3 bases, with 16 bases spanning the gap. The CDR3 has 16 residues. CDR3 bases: TGTGCCAGCAGCTTAAGGCCCGGGATTACAGACACTGAAGCTTTCTTT. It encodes CASSLRPGITDTEAFF.

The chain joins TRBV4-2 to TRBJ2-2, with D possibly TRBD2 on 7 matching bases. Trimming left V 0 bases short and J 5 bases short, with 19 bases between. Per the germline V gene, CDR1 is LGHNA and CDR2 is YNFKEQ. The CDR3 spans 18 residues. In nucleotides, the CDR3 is TGTGCCAGCAGCCAAGAAATCGGGGGGCGCAGGAGGACCGGGGAGCTGTTTTTT. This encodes CASSQEIGGRRRTGELFF.

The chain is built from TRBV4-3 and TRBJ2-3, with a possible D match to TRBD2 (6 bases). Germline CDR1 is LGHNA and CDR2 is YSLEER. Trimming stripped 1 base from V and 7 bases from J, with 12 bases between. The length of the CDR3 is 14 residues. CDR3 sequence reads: CASSQVRGMNTQYF. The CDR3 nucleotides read TGCGCCAGCAGCCAAGTTCGGGGGATGAATACGCAGTATTTT.

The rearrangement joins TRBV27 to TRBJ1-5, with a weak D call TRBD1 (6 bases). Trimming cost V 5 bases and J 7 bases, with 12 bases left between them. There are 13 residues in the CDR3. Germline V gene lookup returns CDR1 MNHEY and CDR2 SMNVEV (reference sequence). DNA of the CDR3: TGTGCCAGCAGTCCCTCCAGGGGACAGCCCCAGCATTTT. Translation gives CASSPSRGQPQHF.

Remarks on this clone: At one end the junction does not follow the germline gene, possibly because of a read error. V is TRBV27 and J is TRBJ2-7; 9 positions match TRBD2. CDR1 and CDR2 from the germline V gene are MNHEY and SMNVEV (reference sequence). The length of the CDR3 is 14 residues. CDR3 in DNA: TGTGCCAGCAGTGCCGGGACTAGCTCCCACGAGCAGTACTTC. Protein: CASSAGTSSHEQYF.

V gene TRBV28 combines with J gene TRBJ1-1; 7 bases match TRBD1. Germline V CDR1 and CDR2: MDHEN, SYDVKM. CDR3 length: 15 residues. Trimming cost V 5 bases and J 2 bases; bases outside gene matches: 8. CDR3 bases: TGTGCCAGCAGTACCCCTCCAGGGGGTAACACTGAAGCTTTCTTT. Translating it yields CASSTPPGGNTEAFF.

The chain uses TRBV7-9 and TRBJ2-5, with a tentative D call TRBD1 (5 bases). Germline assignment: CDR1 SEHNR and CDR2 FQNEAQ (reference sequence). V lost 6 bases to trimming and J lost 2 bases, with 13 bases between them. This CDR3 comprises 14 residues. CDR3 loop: CASRRDSPQETQYF. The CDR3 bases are TGTGCCAGCAGACGTGACAGCCCGCAAGAGACCCAGTACTTC.

The CDR3 DNA sequence: TGTGCCAGCAGCCAAGATCCCCTCGGAACAGGGCGGGTAGGTGGCTACACCTTC. Its protein product is CASSQDPLGTGRVGGYTF. V usage is TRBV4-2 and J usage is TRBJ1-2; the D gene is possibly TRBD1 (6 bases). V dropped 0 bases and J dropped 7 bases, with 24 bases sitting between them. The CDR3 runs 18 residues. Germline values: CDR1 LGHNA, CDR2 YNFKEQ.

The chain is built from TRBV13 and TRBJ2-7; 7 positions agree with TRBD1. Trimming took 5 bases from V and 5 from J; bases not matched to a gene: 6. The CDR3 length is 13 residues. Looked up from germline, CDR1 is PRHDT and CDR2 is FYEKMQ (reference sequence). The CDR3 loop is CASSENRGNEQYF. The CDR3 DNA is TGTGCCAGCAGCGAAAACAGGGGAAACGAGCAGTACTTC.

The CDR3 DNA reads as TGTGCCAGCAGCCGCGGCACAGGCGTAACTAATGAAAAACTGTTTTTT. Translation gives CASSRGTGVTNEKLFF. V usage is TRBV14 and J usage is TRBJ1-4; D might be TRBD1 (5 bases). CDR3 size: 16 residues. Germline values: CDR1 SGHDN, CDR2 FVKESK. Between the trimmed V and J ends, which lost 4 bases and 1 base, there was a span of 13 bases.

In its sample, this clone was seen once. This CDR3 is CASSQPANYGYTF. For the CDR3, the DNA is TGTGCCAGCAGCCAGCCAGCTAACTATGGCTACACCTTC. V gene TRBV3-1 (or the pseudogene TRBV3-2) combines with J gene TRBJ1-2; D is unresolved. With 3 bases removed from V and 0 bases from J, the gap between germline ends came to 5 bases. Germline loops: CDR1 LGHDT, CDR2 YNNKEL (reference sequence). The CDR3 loop spans 13 amino acids.

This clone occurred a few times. Written as DNA, the CDR3 is TGTGCCAGCAGCCGTGACAGGGGGAGGAACAATCAGCCCCAGCATTTT. Protein product: CASSRDRGRNNQPQHF. V usage is TRBV6-6 and J usage is TRBJ1-5; 9 bases agree with TRBD1. The CDR3 loop spans 16 amino acids. Germline CDR1 and CDR2: MNHNY and SVGAGI (reference sequence). The J segment lost 3 bases and the V segment lost 6 bases, leaving 9 bases of the junction unmatched.

This chain's CDR3 is CASSQAQGNYGYTF. CDR3 bases: TGTGCCAGCAGCCAAGCACAGGGGAACTATGGCTACACCTTC. The chain uses TRBV3-1 (or the pseudogene TRBV3-2) and TRBJ1-2; 7 nucleotides agree with TRBD1. The CDR3 spans 14 residues. The germline V gene has CDR1 LGHDT and CDR2 YNNKEL (reference sequence). J gave up 2 bases and V 1 base, and 1 base lay outside the gene matches.

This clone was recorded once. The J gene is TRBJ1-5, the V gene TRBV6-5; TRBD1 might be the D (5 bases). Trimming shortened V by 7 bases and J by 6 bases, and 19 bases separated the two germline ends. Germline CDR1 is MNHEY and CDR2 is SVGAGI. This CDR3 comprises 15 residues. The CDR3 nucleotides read TGTGCCAGCACCCGCCGGGCAGGGTCCACTCAGCCCCAGCATTTT. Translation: CASTRRAGSTQPQHF.

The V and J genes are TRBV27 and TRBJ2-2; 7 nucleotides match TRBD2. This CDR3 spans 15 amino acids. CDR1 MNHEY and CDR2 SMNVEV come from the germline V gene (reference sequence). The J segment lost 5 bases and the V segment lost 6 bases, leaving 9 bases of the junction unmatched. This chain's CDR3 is CASSLLTGGTGELFF. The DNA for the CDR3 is TGTGCCAGCAGCTTACTCACGGGAGGAACCGGGGAGCTGTTTTTT.

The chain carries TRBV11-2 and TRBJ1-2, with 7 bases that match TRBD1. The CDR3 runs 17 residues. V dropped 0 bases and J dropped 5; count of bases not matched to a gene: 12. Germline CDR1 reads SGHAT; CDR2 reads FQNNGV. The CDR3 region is CASSLDPFGDRTYGYTF. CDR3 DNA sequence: TGTGCCAGCAGCTTAGATCCTTTTGGGGACAGAACTTATGGCTACACCTTC.

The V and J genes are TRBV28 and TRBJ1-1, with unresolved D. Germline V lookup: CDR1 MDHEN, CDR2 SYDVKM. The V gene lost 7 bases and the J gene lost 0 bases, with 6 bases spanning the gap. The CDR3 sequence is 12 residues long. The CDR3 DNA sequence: TGTGCCAGCATGACATTGAACACTGAAGCTTTCTTT. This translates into CASMTLNTEAFF.

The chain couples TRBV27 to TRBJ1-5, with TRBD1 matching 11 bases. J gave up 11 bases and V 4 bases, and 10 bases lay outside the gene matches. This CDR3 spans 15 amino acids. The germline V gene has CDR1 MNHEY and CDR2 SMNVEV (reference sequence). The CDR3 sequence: CASSSWTGGPGAQHF. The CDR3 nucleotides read TGTGCCAGCAGTTCTTGGACAGGGGGCCCGGGGGCCCAGCATTTT.

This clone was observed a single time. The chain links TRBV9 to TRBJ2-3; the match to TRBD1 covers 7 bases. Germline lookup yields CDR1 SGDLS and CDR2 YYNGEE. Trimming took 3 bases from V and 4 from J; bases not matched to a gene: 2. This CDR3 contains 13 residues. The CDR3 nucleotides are TGTGCCAGCAGCGGGCAGGGGGCAGATACGCAGTATTTT. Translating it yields CASSGQGADTQYF.

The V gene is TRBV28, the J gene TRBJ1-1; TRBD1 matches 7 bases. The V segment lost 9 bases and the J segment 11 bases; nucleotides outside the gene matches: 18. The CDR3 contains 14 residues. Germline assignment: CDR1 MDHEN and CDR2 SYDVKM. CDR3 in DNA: TGTGCCAGTGATACCCTACAGGGGCCTCACAGGGCTTTCTTT. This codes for CASDTLQGPHRAFF.

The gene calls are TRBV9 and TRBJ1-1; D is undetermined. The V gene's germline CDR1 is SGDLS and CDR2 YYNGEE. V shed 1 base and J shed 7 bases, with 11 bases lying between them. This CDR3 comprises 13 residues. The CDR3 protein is CASSVTGLGEAFF. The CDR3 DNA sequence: TGTGCCAGCAGCGTAACGGGGTTGGGTGAAGCTTTCTTT.

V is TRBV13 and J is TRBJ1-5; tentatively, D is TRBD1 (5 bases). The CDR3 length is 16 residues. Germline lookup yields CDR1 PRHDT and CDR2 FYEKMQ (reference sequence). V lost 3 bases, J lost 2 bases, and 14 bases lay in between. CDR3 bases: TGTGCCAGCAGCTTGGGAGGGAGGGGAGGCAATCAGCCCCAGCATTTT. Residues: CASSLGGRGGNQPQHF.

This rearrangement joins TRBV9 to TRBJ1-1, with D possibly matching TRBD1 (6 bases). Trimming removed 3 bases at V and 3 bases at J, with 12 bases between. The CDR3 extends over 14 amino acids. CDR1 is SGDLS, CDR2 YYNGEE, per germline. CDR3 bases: TGTGCCAGCAGCGCAGTGACAGGTTACACTGAAGCTTTCTTT. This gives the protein CASSAVTGYTEAFF. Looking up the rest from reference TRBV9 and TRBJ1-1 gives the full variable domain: DSGVTQTPKHLITATGQRVTLRCSPRSGDLSVYWYQQSLDQGLQFLIQYYNGEERAKGNILERFSAQQFPDLHSELNLSSLELGDSALYFCASSAVTGYTEAFFGQGTRLTVV.

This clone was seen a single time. The CDR3 spells CASSPGYTEAFF. CDR3 bases: TGTGCCAGCAGCCCAGGGTACACTGAAGCTTTCTTT. This chain links TRBV6-5 with TRBJ1-1; perhaps TRBD1 as D (5 bases). Germline assignment: CDR1 MNHEY and CDR2 SVGAGI. This CDR3 comprises 12 residues. The V end was cut by 6 bases, the J end by 3 bases, with 8 bases between.

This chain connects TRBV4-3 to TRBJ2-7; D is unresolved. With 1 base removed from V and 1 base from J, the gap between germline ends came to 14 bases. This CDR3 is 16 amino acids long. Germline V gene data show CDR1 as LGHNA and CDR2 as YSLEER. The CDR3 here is CASSQGVSLPSYEQYF. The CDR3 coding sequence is TGCGCCAGCAGCCAAGGTGTCTCCCTTCCGTCCTACGAGCAGTACTTC.

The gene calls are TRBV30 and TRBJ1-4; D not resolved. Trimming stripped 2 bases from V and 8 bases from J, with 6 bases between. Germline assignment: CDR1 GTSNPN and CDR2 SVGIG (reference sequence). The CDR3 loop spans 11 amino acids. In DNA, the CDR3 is TGTGCCTGGAGTATCCGGGAAAAACTGTTTTTT. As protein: CAWSIREKLFF.